This TCR beta chain is from a study of high-grade serous ovarian cancer treatment subgroups. The tumor samples were collected prior to definitive surgery or chemotherapy. V shed 0 bases and J 5 bases; nucleotides not matched to a gene: 5. CDR3 length equals 16 residues. CDR1 SGDLS and CDR2 YYNGEE come from the germline V gene. Clones were read by immunoSEQ multiplex PCR, and TCRdb kept only the in-frame ones, dropping some. This repertoire shows nearly 8,000 clones, 55% to 75% found once; its top ten account for 5.5% to 6.5%. The chain couples TRBV9 to TRBJ2-2; 9 bases align to TRBD2. Sequencing input: tumor tissue. The origin of this receptor is a human donor with high-grade serous ovarian cancer. This chain's CDR3 is CASSVGRGRETGELFF. CDR3 coding DNA: TGTGCCAGCAGCGTAGGACGCGGGAGGGAGACCGGGGAGCTGTTTTTT.